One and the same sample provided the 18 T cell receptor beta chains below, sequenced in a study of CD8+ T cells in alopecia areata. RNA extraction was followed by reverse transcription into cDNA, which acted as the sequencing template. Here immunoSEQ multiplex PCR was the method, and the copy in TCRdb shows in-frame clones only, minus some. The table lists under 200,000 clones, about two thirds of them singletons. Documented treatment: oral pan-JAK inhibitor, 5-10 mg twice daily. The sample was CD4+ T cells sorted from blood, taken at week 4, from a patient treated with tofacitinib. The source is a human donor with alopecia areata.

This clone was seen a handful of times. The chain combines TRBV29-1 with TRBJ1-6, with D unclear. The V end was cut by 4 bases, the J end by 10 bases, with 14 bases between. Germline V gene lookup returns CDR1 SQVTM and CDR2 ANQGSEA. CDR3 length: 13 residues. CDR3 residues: CSVVWGLGSPLHF. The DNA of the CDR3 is TGCAGCGTTGTCTGGGGTTTGGGCTCACCCCTCCACTTT.

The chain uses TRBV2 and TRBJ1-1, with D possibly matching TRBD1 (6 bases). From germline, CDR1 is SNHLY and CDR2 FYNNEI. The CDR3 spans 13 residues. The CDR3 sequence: CGGAAVIGTEAFF. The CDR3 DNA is TGTGGGGGGGCAGCTGTTATAGGCACTGAAGCTTTCTTT.

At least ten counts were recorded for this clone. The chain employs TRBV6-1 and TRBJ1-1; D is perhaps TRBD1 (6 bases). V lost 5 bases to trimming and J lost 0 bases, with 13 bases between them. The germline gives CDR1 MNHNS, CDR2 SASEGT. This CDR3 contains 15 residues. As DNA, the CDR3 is TGTGCCAGCAGTAGGGGGTCCACTATGAACACTGAAGCTTTCTTT. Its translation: CASSRGSTMNTEAFF.

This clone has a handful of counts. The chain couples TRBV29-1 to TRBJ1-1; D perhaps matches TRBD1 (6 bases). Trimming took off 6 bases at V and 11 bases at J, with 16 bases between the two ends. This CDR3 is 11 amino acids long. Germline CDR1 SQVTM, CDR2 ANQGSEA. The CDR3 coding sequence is TGCAGCGTGGGGGACACACGAGGGGCTTTCTTT. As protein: CSVGDTRGAFF.

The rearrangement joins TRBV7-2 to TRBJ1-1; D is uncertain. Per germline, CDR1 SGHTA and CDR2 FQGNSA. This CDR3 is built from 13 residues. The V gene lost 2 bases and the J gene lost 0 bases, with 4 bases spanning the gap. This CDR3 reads CASSLSLNTEAFF. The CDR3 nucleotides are TGTGCCAGCAGCTTAAGTTTGAACACTGAAGCTTTCTTT. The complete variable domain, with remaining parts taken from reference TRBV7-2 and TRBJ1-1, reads GAGVSQSPSNKVTEKGKDVELRCDPISGHTALYWYRQSLGQGLEFLIYFQGNSAPDKSGLPSDRFSAERTGGSVSTLTIQRTQQEDSAVYLCASSLSLNTEAFFGQGTRLTVV.

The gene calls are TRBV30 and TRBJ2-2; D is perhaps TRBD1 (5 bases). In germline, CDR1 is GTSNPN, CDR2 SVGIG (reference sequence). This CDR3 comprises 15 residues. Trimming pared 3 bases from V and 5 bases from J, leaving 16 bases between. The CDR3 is CAWRPWGARTGELFF. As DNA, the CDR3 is TGTGCCTGGAGGCCTTGGGGCGCGAGAACCGGGGAGCTGTTTTTT.

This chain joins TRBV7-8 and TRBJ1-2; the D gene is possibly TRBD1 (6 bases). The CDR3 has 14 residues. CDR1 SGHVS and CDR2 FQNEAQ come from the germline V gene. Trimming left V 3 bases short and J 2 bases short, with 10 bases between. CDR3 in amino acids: CASSLGHTNYGYTF. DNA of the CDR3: TGTGCCAGCAGCTTGGGACACACGAACTATGGCTACACCTTC.

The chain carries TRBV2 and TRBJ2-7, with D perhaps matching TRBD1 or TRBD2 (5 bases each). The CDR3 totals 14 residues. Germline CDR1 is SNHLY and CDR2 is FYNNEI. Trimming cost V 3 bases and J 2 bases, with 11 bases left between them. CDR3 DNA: TGTGCCAGCAGTGACGGGGCGACTCCCTACGAGCAGTACTTC. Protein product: CASSDGATPYEQYF.

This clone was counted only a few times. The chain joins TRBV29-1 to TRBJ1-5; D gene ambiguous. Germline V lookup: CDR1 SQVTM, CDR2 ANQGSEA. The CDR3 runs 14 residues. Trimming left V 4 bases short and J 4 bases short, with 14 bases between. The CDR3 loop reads CSVVTGDRNQPQHF. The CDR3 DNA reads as TGCAGCGTTGTAACTGGGGATCGAAATCAGCCCCAGCATTTT.

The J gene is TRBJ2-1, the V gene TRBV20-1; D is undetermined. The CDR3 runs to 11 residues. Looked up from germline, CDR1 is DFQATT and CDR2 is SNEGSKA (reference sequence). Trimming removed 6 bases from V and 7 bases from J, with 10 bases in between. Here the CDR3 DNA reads TGCAGTGCCGCCCTGGGAAATGAGCAGTTCTTC. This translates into CSAALGNEQFF.

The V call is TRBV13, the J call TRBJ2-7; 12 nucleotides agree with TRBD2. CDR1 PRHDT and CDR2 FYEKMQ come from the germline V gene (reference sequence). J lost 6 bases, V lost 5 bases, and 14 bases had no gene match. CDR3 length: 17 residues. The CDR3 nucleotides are TGTGCCAGCAGCCGCCTCCGACTAGCGGGGGCCAGGGGCGAGCAGTACTTC. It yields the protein CASSRLRLAGARGEQYF.

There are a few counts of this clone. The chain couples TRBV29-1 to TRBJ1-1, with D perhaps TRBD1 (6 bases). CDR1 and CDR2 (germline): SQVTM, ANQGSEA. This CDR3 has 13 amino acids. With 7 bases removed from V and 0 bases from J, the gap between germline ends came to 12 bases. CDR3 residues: CSGRTDMNTEAFF. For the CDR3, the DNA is TGCAGCGGGAGGACAGACATGAACACTGAAGCTTTCTTT.

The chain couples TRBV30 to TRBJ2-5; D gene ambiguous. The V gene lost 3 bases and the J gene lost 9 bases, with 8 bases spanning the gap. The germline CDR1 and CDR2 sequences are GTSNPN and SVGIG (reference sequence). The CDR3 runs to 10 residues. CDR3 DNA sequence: TGTGCCTGGAGGCAAGCTGCCCAGTACTTC. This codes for CAWRQAAQYF.

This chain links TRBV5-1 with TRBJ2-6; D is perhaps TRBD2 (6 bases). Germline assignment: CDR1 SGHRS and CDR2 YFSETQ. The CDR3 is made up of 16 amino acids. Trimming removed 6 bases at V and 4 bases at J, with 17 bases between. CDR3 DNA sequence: TGCGCCAGCACCCAGGAGGGGAGCCGGGGGGCCAACGTCCTGACTTTC. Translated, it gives CASTQEGSRGANVLTF.

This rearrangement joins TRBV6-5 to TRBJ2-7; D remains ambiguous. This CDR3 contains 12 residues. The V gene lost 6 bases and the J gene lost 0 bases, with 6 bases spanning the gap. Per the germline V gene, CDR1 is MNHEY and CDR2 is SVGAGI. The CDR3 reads CASRASSYEQYF. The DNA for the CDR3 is TGTGCCAGCAGGGCCAGCTCCTACGAGCAGTACTTC.

Here the CDR3 DNA reads TGTGCCAGCAGTTTTCGAGCCGGAGCGCTCTATACGCAGTATTTT. Translating it yields CASSFRAGALYTQYF. The rearrangement joins TRBV6-5 to TRBJ2-3; D gene unclear. Germline V gives CDR1 MNHEY, CDR2 SVGAGI. Trimming took 4 bases from V and 7 from J, leaving 18 bases between them. The CDR3 sequence is 15 residues long.

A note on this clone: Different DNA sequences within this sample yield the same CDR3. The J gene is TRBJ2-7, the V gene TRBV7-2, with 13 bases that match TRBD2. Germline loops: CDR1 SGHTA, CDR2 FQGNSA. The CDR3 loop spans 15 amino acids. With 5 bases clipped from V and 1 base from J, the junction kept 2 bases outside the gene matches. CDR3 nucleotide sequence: TGTGCCAGCAGCCGGACTAGCGGGGGTTCCTACGAGCAGTACTTC. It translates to CASSRTSGGSYEQYF.

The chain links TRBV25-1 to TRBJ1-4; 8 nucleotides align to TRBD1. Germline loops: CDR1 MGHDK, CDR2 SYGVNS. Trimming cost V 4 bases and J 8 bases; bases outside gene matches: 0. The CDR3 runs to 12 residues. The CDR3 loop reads CASSGDREKLFF. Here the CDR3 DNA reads TGTGCCAGCAGTGGGGACAGGGAAAAACTGTTTTTT.